These 31 T cell receptor beta chains were sequenced from one sample in a study of T cell repertoires in cytomegalovirus infection. These receptors lack a known antigen. TCRdb independently ran MiXCR on the reads; one entry per CDR3 protein. The sample lists roughly 800,000 distinct CDR3 sequences; almost 30% were seen once. The sequenced sample was cultured CD8+ T cells from PBMCs, obtained from culture after CMV antigen stimulation. All receptors come from a human donor in good health (CMV status not recorded). Some clones in this sample may be carry-over from other donors' samples.

The table lists this clonotype with many counts. V is TRBV7-8 and J is TRBJ2-2, with no clear D. The ends were cut back, 3 bases at V and 7 bases at J, with 9 bases in the middle. CDR3 length equals 13 residues. Germline values: CDR1 SGHVS, CDR2 FQNEAQ. In DNA, the CDR3 is TGTGCCAGCAGCTTCTTCGGCATCGGGGAGCTGTTTTTT. This gives the protein CASSFFGIGELFF. The full variable domain, in which reference TRBV7-8 and TRBJ2-2 provide the parts outside the CDR3, is GAGVSQSPRYKVAKRGQDVALRCDPISGHVSLFWYQQALGQGPEFLTYFQNEAQLDKSGLPSDRFFAERPEGSVSTLKIQRTQQEDSAVYLCASSFFGIGELFFGEGSRLTVL.

The chain employs TRBV11-2 and TRBJ2-1, with 14 bases aligning to TRBD2. The germline V gene encodes CDR1 SGHAT and CDR2 FQNNGV. V lost 5 bases and J lost 10; bases outside the gene matches: 7. This CDR3 comprises 15 residues. The CDR3 DNA reads as TGTGCCAGCAGCGAGACTAGCGGGGGGGGGGGCGAGCAGTTCTTC. Its translation: CASSETSGGGGEQFF.

The chain joins TRBV27 to TRBJ1-2; a weak D match, TRBD1 (6 bases). CDR1 and CDR2 from the germline V gene are MNHEY and SMNVEV (reference sequence). This CDR3 spans 14 amino acids. V was clipped by 2 bases and J by 5 bases, with 12 bases between them. CDR3 sequence: CASSLAPTGYGYTF. The CDR3 DNA reads as TGTGCCAGCAGTTTAGCCCCAACAGGGTATGGCTACACCTTC.

This clonotype appeared once. The rearrangement joins TRBV6-2 or TRBV6-3 to TRBJ1-1; D is undetermined. The V gene lost 2 bases and the J gene lost 1 base, with 14 bases spanning the gap. Germline loops: CDR1 MNHEY, CDR2 SVGEGT. CDR3 length equals 16 residues. The CDR3 here is CASSYDPEGPNTEAFF. The CDR3 DNA reads as TGTGCCAGCAGTTACGACCCTGAGGGCCCGAACACTGAAGCTTTCTTT.

The rearrangement uses TRBV14 and TRBJ2-3; D is perhaps TRBD2 (5 bases). The CDR3 loop spans 18 amino acids. In germline, CDR1 is SGHDN, CDR2 FVKESK. Trimming left V 3 bases short and J 0 bases short, with 19 bases between. CDR3 amino acids: CASSHHRKSGTSTDTQYF. The CDR3 DNA reads TGTGCCAGCAGCCACCACCGAAAAAGCGGAACTAGCACAGATACGCAGTATTTT. The full variable domain, its missing parts supplied by reference TRBV14 and TRBJ2-3, is EAGVTQFPSHSVIEKGQTVTLRCDPISGHDNLYWYRRVMGKEIKFLLHFVKESKQDESGMPNNRFLAERTGGTYSTLKVQPAELEDSGVYFCASSHHRKSGTSTDTQYFGPGTRLTVL.

The sample holds a few counts of this clonotype. The chain recombines TRBV7-9 with TRBJ2-1, with a possible D match to TRBD2 (6 bases). The V end lost 5 bases, the J end lost 5 bases, and 16 bases lay between the germline ends. Germline V gives CDR1 SEHNR, CDR2 FQNEAQ (reference sequence). The CDR3 has 15 residues. The CDR3 region is CASSIRGSLDNEQFF. In nucleotides, the CDR3 is TGTGCCAGCAGCATTCGGGGGTCCTTGGACAATGAGCAGTTCTTC.

The chain is built from TRBV10-3 and TRBJ1-3; weak D call: TRBD1 (6 bases). CDR1 is ENHRY and CDR2 is SYGVKD in the germline V gene. Between the trimmed V and J ends, which lost 9 bases and 0 bases, there was a span of 15 bases. The CDR3 is 15 amino acids. CDR3 in DNA: TGTGCCATACTTAATGGGACAAGCTCTGGAAACACCATATATTTT. It translates to CAILNGTSSGNTIYF.

The chain couples TRBV12-3 or TRBV12-4 to TRBJ2-2; 9 bases align to TRBD1. This CDR3 contains 16 residues. The V segment lost 5 bases and the J segment 3 bases; nucleotides outside the gene matches: 7. CDR3 DNA: TGTGCCAGCAGTAGCCGGGACAGGGTCTACACCGGGGAGCTGTTTTTT. It translates to CASSSRDRVYTGELFF.

This clonotype was seen a few times. The rearrangement uses TRBV6-2 or TRBV6-3 and TRBJ1-5; 9 nucleotides agree with TRBD1. CDR3 length: 15 amino acids. Germline CDR1 and CDR2: MNHEY and SVGEGT. The V gene end was trimmed by 6 bases and the J gene end by 6 bases; junction bases not matched to a gene: 9. This chain's CDR3 is CASSETGGLTQPQHF. CDR3 DNA sequence: TGTGCCAGCAGCGAGACAGGGGGTCTTACTCAGCCCCAGCATTTT.

This clonotype showed up just a few times. The J gene is TRBJ1-1, the V gene TRBV6-6; D possibly corresponds to TRBD1 (5 bases). CDR1 and CDR2 (germline): MNHNY, SVGAGI (reference sequence). This CDR3 is 14 amino acids long. The germline V and J ends were trimmed by 5 bases and 1 base, with 11 bases remaining between them. CDR3 protein: CASSLGVTNTEAFF. CDR3 nucleotides: TGTGCCAGCAGTCTAGGGGTCACGAACACTGAAGCTTTCTTT.

This clonotype appeared many times. This chain links TRBV7-6 with TRBJ1-1; weak D call: TRBD1 (6 bases). The V gene's germline CDR1 is SGHVS and CDR2 FNYEAQ. The CDR3 has 14 amino acids. V was cut by 1 base and J by 4 bases, with 10 bases left in between. The CDR3 DNA reads TGTGCCAGCAGCTTAGAGGGGGGCCTCACTGAAGCTTTCTTT. Its translation is CASSLEGGLTEAFF.

This clonotype was recorded a few times. This chain links TRBV11-2 with TRBJ2-2; tentative D call: TRBD2 (6 bases). There are 16 residues in the CDR3. Germline CDR1 is SGHAT and CDR2 is FQNNGV. Deletions cut 5 bases from V and 0 bases from J, with 13 bases between. Here the CDR3 reads CASSPSSGANTGELFF. CDR3 DNA sequence: TGTGCCAGCAGCCCCAGCTCGGGGGCGAACACCGGGGAGCTGTTTTTT.

CDR3 DNA: TGTGCCAGCAGCCCGTGGACAGTCCTTGGAGAGACCCAGTACTTC. It yields the protein CASSPWTVLGETQYF. This chain links TRBV28 with TRBJ2-5; TRBD1 might be the D (6 bases). This CDR3 spans 15 amino acids. V lost 6 bases and J 4 bases, leaving 18 bases between the germline ends. CDR1 and CDR2 from the germline V gene are MDHEN and SYDVKM.

This clonotype was detected many times. The CDR3 sequence: CASSLAAPYSNQPQHF. CDR3 DNA sequence: TGTGCCAGCAGCTTAGCAGCCCCGTATAGCAATCAGCCCCAGCATTTT. This rearrangement joins TRBV7-8 to TRBJ1-5; D is undetermined. The CDR3 is made up of 16 amino acids. Germline CDR1 SGHVS, CDR2 FQNEAQ. The V end lost 0 bases, the J end lost 0 bases, and 9 bases lay between the germline ends.

This clonotype was recorded only once. The V gene is TRBV7-9, the J gene TRBJ2-3; 9 positions match TRBD2. The length of the CDR3 is 13 residues. The V gene's germline CDR1 is SEHNR and CDR2 FQNEAQ (reference sequence). V shed 6 bases, J shed 4 bases, and the junction held 2 bases outside the gene matches. DNA of the CDR3: TGTGCCAGCAGGGCGGGGGGGCCAGATACGCAGTATTTT. Translation gives CASRAGGPDTQYF.

In DNA, the CDR3 is TGCGCCAGCAGCCAAGAATTTGAGGGGGGGCCCTCCTACGAGCAGTACTTC. Protein product: CASSQEFEGGPSYEQYF. This rearrangement joins TRBV4-1 to TRBJ2-7; tentative D call: TRBD2 (7 bases). V was trimmed by 0 bases and J by 0 bases, leaving 15 bases between them. CDR1 and CDR2 from the germline V gene are MGHRA and YSYEKL. The CDR3 runs 17 residues.

This chain uses TRBV15 with TRBJ1-2, with D possibly being TRBD1 (6 bases). In germline, CDR1 is LNHNV, CDR2 YYDKDF (reference sequence). The CDR3 runs 15 residues. The V end lost 5 bases, the J end lost 2 bases, and 15 bases lay between the germline ends. CDR3 residues: CATSQTRGGNYGYTF. As DNA, the CDR3 is TGTGCCACCAGCCAAACAAGAGGGGGGAACTATGGCTACACCTTC.

This clonotype has just a few counts. The rearrangement links TRBV7-6 to TRBJ1-4; TRBD1 matches 7 bases. Germline CDR1 is SGHVS and CDR2 is FNYEAQ. This CDR3 contains 16 residues. J lost 7 bases, V lost 4 bases, and 12 bases had no gene match. This CDR3 is CASSSSLDRASEKLFF. Here the CDR3 DNA reads TGTGCCAGCAGCTCGTCACTAGACAGGGCTAGTGAAAAACTGTTTTTT.

The chain is built from TRBV7-6 and TRBJ2-7, with a tentative D call TRBD2 (6 bases). The CDR3 length is 14 residues. Trimming stripped 3 bases from V and 2 bases from J, with 11 bases between. Germline CDR1 SGHVS, CDR2 FNYEAQ. The CDR3 protein is CASSFGGEAYEQYF. The CDR3 nucleotides read TGTGCCAGCAGCTTCGGGGGTGAGGCCTACGAGCAGTACTTC.

This clonotype has only a few counts. The genes are TRBV7-9 and TRBJ2-2; 8 nucleotides match TRBD2. CDR1 SEHNR and CDR2 FQNEAQ come from the germline V gene (reference sequence). The CDR3 consists of 16 residues. The V and J ends lost 5 bases and 4 bases, in that order; junction bases with no gene match: 9. The DNA of the CDR3 is TGTGCCAGCAGCGCCCGGGGGGGGGGGCCCACCGGGGAGCTGTTTTTT. Encoded protein: CASSARGGGPTGELFF.

This clonotype turned up a few times. The chain recombines TRBV10-2 with TRBJ1-2, with 7 bases aligning to TRBD1. Germline loops: CDR1 WSHSY, CDR2 SAAADI. V shed 6 bases, J shed 6 bases, and the junction held 4 bases outside the gene matches. The CDR3 runs to 12 residues. The CDR3: CASRGQGDGYTF. CDR3 DNA sequence: TGCGCCAGCAGGGGGCAGGGGGATGGCTACACCTTC.

The chain combines TRBV15 with TRBJ1-1; D may be TRBD1 (6 bases). Germline assignment: CDR1 LNHNV and CDR2 YYDKDF (reference sequence). V shed 1 base and J shed 4 bases, with 13 bases lying between them. This CDR3 comprises 15 residues. This CDR3 reads CATSRAAQGSTEAFF. The CDR3 DNA reads as TGTGCCACCAGCAGAGCGGCACAGGGTAGCACTGAAGCTTTCTTT. Variable domain in full (rest from reference TRBV15 and TRBJ1-1): DAMVIQNPRYQVTQFGKPVTLSCSQTLNHNVMYWYQQKSSQAPKLLFHYYDKDFNNEADTPDNFQSRRPNTSFCFLDIRSPGLGDTAMYLCATSRAAQGSTEAFFGQGTRLTVV.

This sequence joins TRBV7-2 and TRBJ1-2; D is undetermined. The length of the CDR3 is 15 residues. The germline V gene has CDR1 SGHTA and CDR2 FQGNSA. Trimming took off 2 bases at V and 6 bases at J, with 16 bases between the two ends. CDR3 nucleotides: TGTGCCAGCAGCTTAACGGGTCCGGGCGAGGATGGCTACACCTTC. Translating gives CASSLTGPGEDGYTF.

The chain links TRBV2 to TRBJ2-1, with TRBD2 matching over 8 bases. Germline V gene data show CDR1 as SNHLY and CDR2 as FYNNEI. The J segment lost 0 bases and the V segment lost 7 bases, leaving 5 bases of the junction unmatched. The CDR3 is 15 amino acids. The CDR3 DNA sequence: TGTGCCAGCATGACTAGCGTTAGCTCCTACAATGAGCAGTTCTTC. Its translation is CASMTSVSSYNEQFF.

Here the CDR3 DNA reads TGTGCCACCAGTGATTTCGAAAGTCAGGTCCATGAGCAGTTCTTC. This translates into CATSDFESQVHEQFF. The chain carries TRBV24-1 and TRBJ2-1; D is ambiguous. Trimming took 1 base from V and 8 from J, leaving 14 bases between them. The CDR3 covers 15 residues. Germline CDR1 and CDR2: KGHDR and SFDVKD.

There are a few counts of this clonotype. The chain combines TRBV6-6 with TRBJ1-3, with TRBD1 as a possible D gene (5 bases). V was pared by 5 bases and J by 5 bases, with 19 bases between. CDR3 size: 16 residues. CDR1 and CDR2 from the germline V gene are MNHNY and SVGAGI (reference sequence). CDR3 sequence reads: CASSDHLRRVRNTIYF. The CDR3 nucleotides are TGTGCCAGCAGTGATCACCTACGCAGGGTTCGAAACACCATATATTTT.

This sequence joins TRBV5-4 and TRBJ1-4, with D hard to call. This CDR3 has 13 residues. V was pared by 4 bases and J by 7 bases, with 11 bases between. Germline CDR1 is SGHNT and CDR2 is YYREEE (reference sequence). CDR3 DNA sequence: TGTGCCAGCAGCCCCGATCCTATTGAAAAACTGTTTTTT. Translated: CASSPDPIEKLFF.

This clonotype was detected a few times. The J gene is TRBJ1-2, the V gene TRBV6-5; 8 nucleotides agree with TRBD1. With V trimmed by 0 bases and J by 2 bases, 14 bases remained unmatched. CDR1 is MNHEY and CDR2 is SVGAGI in the germline V gene. The CDR3 length is 19 residues. The CDR3 is CASSYSIITGQARNYGYTF. Written as DNA, the CDR3 is TGTGCCAGCAGTTACTCAATAATTACGGGACAGGCCCGGAACTATGGCTACACCTTC.

The chain is built from TRBV10-3 and TRBJ1-2; D gene uncertain. The CDR3 length is 14 residues. Trimming took 0 bases from V and 5 from J, leaving 10 bases between them. Germline CDR1 reads ENHRY; CDR2 reads SYGVKD. The CDR3 bases are TGTGCCATCAGTGAGTCTCGAGCCGGTTATGGCTACACCTTC. Amino acid sequence: CAISESRAGYGYTF.

V is TRBV27 and J is TRBJ1-1; a weak D match, TRBD1 (5 bases). The germline gives CDR1 MNHEY, CDR2 SMNVEV (reference sequence). Trimming took 0 bases from V and 7 from J, leaving 12 bases between them. CDR3 length equals 14 residues. The CDR3 region has the DNA TGTGCCAGCAGTTTATCGTTGGGGGACGGTGAAGCTTTCTTT. Translating gives CASSLSLGDGEAFF.

This clonotype was observed a handful of times. The chain carries TRBV12-5 and TRBJ1-4, with TRBD1 matching 7 bases. CDR1 LGHNT and CDR2 FRNRAP come from the germline V gene. V dropped 3 bases and J dropped 2; count of bases not matched to a gene: 9. The CDR3 runs to 17 residues. The CDR3 nucleotides read TGTGCTAGTGGTTTCACGACAGGGTCTAGGACTAATGAAAAACTGTTTTTT. It yields the protein CASGFTTGSRTNEKLFF.